This T cell receptor (beta chain) was captured in a study of T cell responses to AZD1222 COVID-19 vaccine. Study-wide results and caveats: Spike-spanning, vaccine-associated CD4 TCRs were dominant at 160-218 and 743-854. Sampled repertoires all dated from after the peak T cell response.

In the case of this clone: What it binds is not known.

Profiling relied on immunoSEQ multiplex PCR, and the TCRdb table lists in-frame clones only, not all of them. The sample has about 99,000 clones; 90% to 95% are singletons. There are 12 residues in the CDR3. Deletions cut 2 bases from V and 4 bases from J, with 3 bases between. Germline V CDR1 and CDR2: SGHAT, FQNNGV. This TCR was sampled from an adult in good health. This sample comprised peripheral blood, obtained on day 0 of AZD1222 vaccination. The chain carries TRBV11-2 and TRBJ1-3; D not certain. The CDR3 loop reads CASSLSGNTIYF. CDR3 bases: TGTGCCAGCAGCTTATCGGGAAACACCATATATTTT.